This T cell receptor beta chain comes out of a study of blood T cell repertoires in COVID-19 (dated by TCRdb to between 2020 and 2021). Describing the broader study: Collaborator samples came from the United States, Italy and Spain and covered acute and convalescent phases of COVID-19. The samples were drawn from two sources: the first 160 participants of the ongoing ImmuneRACE study, and about 1,300 subjects contributed by 6 global collaborators. Nearly every sample came with metadata listing a de-identified subject ID, COVID-19 status, age in years and sex. Where available, HLA class I and class II types were taken from metadata supplied by the sample provider and were not determined by assay-based typing. The repertoires were released in a freely available public database intended as a resource for research on the immune response to SARS-CoV-2. Deeply sampled blood TCRbeta repertoires from subjects exposed to, actively infected with, or recovered from COVID-19 were included in the dataset. The prospective study material was composed of cDNA or gDNA derived from T cells, B-cell-depleted T cells, or PBMCs.

Of note for this clone: It has no known antigen specificity. No much larger clonotype is one base removed from it; base qualities were not supplied.

TCRbeta CDR3 regions were amplified from genomic DNA using the immunoSEQ Assay, a bias-controlled multiplex PCR. The paper's processing steps were these. The number of nucleated cells in each sample was estimated by amplification of reference gene primers within the assay. To quantify the absolute abundance of each unique TCRbeta CDR3 rearrangement, sequence reads were collapsed and filtered. For each sample, productive Simpson clonality was calculated by taking the square root of Simpson's diversity index across productive rearrangements. Entries here come from immuneACCESS through TCRdb and include only in-frame sequences with V and J called. Some clones fail to appear in such tables; in the studies checked, an unresolved V gene covers under half of the shortfall, and the cause of the remainder is unknown. Clonal size and the V and J genes are those of that table, whereas D and trimming came from the DNA. A total of 300,000 to 450,000 clones appear in this sample, around 87% of them only once. Jointly, the top ten make up about 2.5% of the sample.

One collaborating source in Seattle enrolled patients while the patients were actively infected and followed the patients over time throughout the course of disease. The collaborating institutions used their own protocols to collect whole blood in K2EDTA tubes. For TCRbeta analysis, collaborators shipped samples in one of three forms: frozen whole blood, isolated PBMCs, or DNA extracted from either of those sample types. The germline V gene encodes CDR1 SEHNR and CDR2 FQNEAQ (reference sequence). V is reduced by 5 bases and J by 13 bases, leaving a spacing of 14 bases between them. CDR3 length: 12 amino acids, cysteine to phenylalanine. The kept DNA is CDR3 alone, 36 bases in frame from the first base. Overall study results and their limits: The amount of clinical and demographic metadata varied by source and participant and was provided uncurated.

The chain is made from TRBV7-9 and TRBJ1-4, with no confident D gene call. Sequencing used peripheral blood. The TCR originated in an older woman with COVID-19, enrolled during active disease. The nucleotide sequence reads as follows: TGTGCCAGCAGCAATATCCGTGAGAGACTGTTTTTT. This is translated as CASSNIRERLFF.